These 4 T cell receptor beta chains share one sample of origin, sequenced in a study of blood T cell repertoires in COVID-19. Sequencing used immunoSEQ multiplex PCR; TCRdb keeps in-frame clones, though not all of them. The table lists more than 300,000 clones, approximately 90% of them singletons, with less than 6% in the top ten. Sample: PBMCs or T cells enriched from blood (not recorded which). Source of these receptors: a woman aged 25-40 years who had recovered from COVID-19.

The V gene is TRBV6-5, the J gene TRBJ2-1; D perhaps matches TRBD2 (5 bases). The germline V gene encodes CDR1 MNHEY and CDR2 SVGAGI. Trimming removed 6 bases at V and 7 bases at J, with 16 bases between. The CDR3 length is 14 residues. The CDR3 loop reads CASRTTFAGNEQFF. As DNA, the CDR3 is TGTGCCAGCAGGACGACTTTTGCGGGTAATGAGCAGTTCTTC.

The chain has TRBV20-1 and TRBJ1-2; D is unresolved. In germline, CDR1 is DFQATT, CDR2 SNEGSKA (reference sequence). V dropped 3 bases and J dropped 6 bases, with 8 bases sitting between them. The CDR3 spans 11 residues. In nucleotides, the CDR3 is TGCAGTGCTAGTCGACACGATGGCTACACCTTC. Translating gives CSASRHDGYTF.

The chain carries TRBV4-3 and TRBJ2-5; 7 bases are a match to TRBD2. After removal of 0 bases from V and 7 bases from J, the junction contained 5 bases not matched to a gene. The CDR3 runs 14 residues. The germline CDR1 and CDR2 sequences are LGHNA and YSLEER. The CDR3 DNA reads as TGCGCCAGCAGCCAAGAGGAAGGGAGGGGGACCCAGTACTTC. Its translation is CASSQEEGRGTQYF.

Here the CDR3 DNA reads TGTGCCAGCAGGGGCACTAGCGGGGGGCGGGAGACCCAGTACTTC. This sequence encodes CASRGTSGGRETQYF. The gene calls are TRBV27 and TRBJ2-5, with 12 nucleotides matching TRBD2. Germline trimming cut 6 bases from V and 5 bases from J; bases unmatched to any gene: 7. The CDR3 consists of 15 residues. In germline, CDR1 is MNHEY, CDR2 SMNVEV (reference sequence).